This T cell receptor beta chain was profiled in a study of OX40 agonist ivuxolimab in advanced cancers. Profiling relied on immunoSEQ multiplex PCR, and the TCRdb table lists in-frame clones only, not all of them. The data show 40,000 to 45,000 clones, about four fifths seen once. The J segment lost 6 bases and the V segment lost 4 bases, leaving 11 bases of the junction unmatched. In germline, CDR1 is MNHEY, CDR2 SMNVEV (reference sequence). There are 16 residues in the CDR3. This clone was detected only once. The genes are TRBV27 and TRBJ1-5; 8 bases align to TRBD1. The TCR was taken from an adult with an advanced solid tumor such as melanoma, head and neck, liver or kidney cancer. The sample here was CD4+ or CD8+ T cells sorted from blood, taken in a trial of the OX40 agonist ivuxolimab. In DNA, the CDR3 is TGTGCCAGCAGTTCGTCACAGGGGGTTACGGGTCAGCCCCAGCATTTT. Its protein product is CASSSSQGVTGQPQHF.